In its sample, the clone carrying this TCR beta chain was seen a few times. The data belong to a study of blood T cell repertoires in COVID-19. Trimming left V 1 base short and J 4 bases short, with 20 bases between. CDR1 and CDR2 (germline): MGHRA, YSYEKL. CDR3 length: 18 residues. The assay was immunoSEQ multiplex PCR, and TCRdb's table has in-frame clones only and misses some. Altogether about 180,000 clones are present, about 84% being singletons, with the ten largest covering 8% to 10%. This chain links TRBV4-1 with TRBJ2-1, with D perhaps matching TRBD1 (6 bases). The source of this sequence is a woman aged 25-40 years who had recovered from COVID-19. Sequences were obtained from PBMCs or T cells enriched from blood (not recorded which). CDR3 sequence: CASSQANLVGRGYNEQFF. In DNA, the CDR3 is TGCGCCAGCAGCCAAGCGAATTTGGTTGGCAGGGGATACAATGAGCAGTTCTTC.